This TCR beta chain was sequenced during a study of blood T cell repertoires in COVID-19. Across the whole study: PBMCs, B-cell-depleted T cells, or T cells provided the cDNA or gDNA that made up the material.

This clone has just a few counts. CDR1 and CDR2 from the germline V gene are MNHEY and SVGAGI. CDR3 length equals 13 residues. J gave up 1 base and V 7 bases, and 2 bases lay outside the gene matches. As handled by the study authors: The authors estimated nucleated cell counts from reference gene primer amplification. Sequencing used immunoSEQ multiplex PCR; TCRdb keeps in-frame clones, though not all of them. The V and J calls and clone size were taken over from that table, and D and trimming were inferred from the DNA. The table includes about 130,000 clones, more than 75% detected once. The origin of this receptor is a man aged 60 to 75 who had recovered from COVID-19. The chain has TRBV6-5 and TRBJ1-1; 8 nucleotides match TRBD1. Sequencing was done on a sample of peripheral blood. As DNA, the CDR3 is TGTGCCAGCATCGACAGGGGGAACACTGAAGCTTTCTTT. Translation: CASIDRGNTEAFF.